This T cell receptor beta chain was recovered during a study of CXCR3-negative and CXCR3-positive naive CD8 T cells. Study observations and caveats: PBMCs showed partially decreased CXCR3 expression after cryopreservation, and most assays used fresh PBMCs.

CD45RO-CCR7+CD27+CD95- expression identified naive CD8+ T cells. This clonotype is called medium-sized based on its frequency. Antigen: not known. The V gene's germline CDR1 is MNHEY and CDR2 SVGAGI. The length of the CDR3 is 14 residues. The authors made the TRB cDNA libraries by 5' RACE using UMI labels. TCRdb reprocessed the 5' RACE reads, with one entry per CDR3 protein and no DNA. The table lists about 58,000 distinct CDR3 sequences, with 0.42% in the top ten. The origin of this receptor is a human donor in good health. Some clones in this sample may be carry-over from other donors' samples. V usage is TRBV6-5 and J usage is TRBJ2-7; TCRdb's assignment of TRBD2 cannot be checked, as there is no DNA. What was sequenced was naive CXCR3- CD8+ T cells from blood. Subset reported: CD45RO-CCR7+CD27+CD95- naive CD8+ T cells lacking CXCR3 (TNR3-). The CDR3 is CASSYSWGDYEQYF.